What follows describes a single T cell receptor (beta chain). There are many counts of this clonotype. This clone's antigen is unknown. No quality values exist for individual bases; no much larger clone is one base distant. The sample comes from a study of T-cell reconstitution after alpha-beta-depleted transplantation in children (TCRdb year 2016). Broadly, across the study: T-cell immune reconstitution after TCRalphabeta/CD19-depleted allogeneic hematopoietic cell transplantation in children was quantitatively tracked in the study by means of TCR repertoire profiling. What the research found in general, with its limitations: Over subsequent months, a decline in hyperexpanded clone frequencies was noted, and after one year, T-cell counts and TCRbeta diversity were mostly ascribed to newly produced T cells. The apparently early alphabetaT-cell count recovery about two months after transplant was reportedly dependent on only several hundred rapidly expanded clones derived from non-depleted graft cells. In some patients, high TCRbeta diversity at day 60 was attributed to recipient T cells and intrathymic progenitors that had survived conditioning.

The CDR3 starts with the cysteine, ends with the phenylalanine, and has 13 residues. Only the CDR3 DNA is retained, 39 bases long and in frame from the first base. The junction shows trimming of 3 bases on V and 6 bases on J, plus 11 bases between the germline ends. The CDR1 and CDR2 encoded by the germline V gene (reference sequence) are GTSNPN and SVGIG. The library was made by PCR. Sequencing was carried out with an Illumina HiSeq 2500. TCR libraries were prepared with molecular barcoding, using unique molecular identifiers to normalize TCRbeta repertoire quantification. The public sequencing data were trimmed at Q25 with fastp and processed into clonotypes with MiXCR by TCRdb, which kept only in-frame beta chains. Entries are consolidated by CDR3 protein sequence, retaining the most common genes and DNA. This sample gives approximately 290,000 distinct CDR3 sequences in total; around a tenth of them show up just once. The ten most abundant clones make up 20% to 30% of the sample.

The sample's treatment or condition, from its label and the paper: allogeneic hematopoietic cell transplantation with graft depleted of TCRalphabeta T cells and CD19 B cells. The children who served as transplant recipients had been given grafts of TCRalphabeta/CD19-depleted allogeneic hematopoietic cells. This clonotype originated in a male patient aged 2 to 10 who had a stem cell transplant for chronic granulomatous disease, so the T cells may come from the graft donor. Sequenced material: peripheral blood, taken 180 days after TCRalphabeta/CD19-depleted stem cell transplant. The rearranged chain carries TRBV30 and TRBJ2-2; D gene: possibly TRBD2, on 6 matching bases. In nucleotides, the sequence is TGTGCCTGGAGCCTTACGGGGGCCGGGGAGCTGTTTTTT. It specifies CAWSLTGAGELFF.